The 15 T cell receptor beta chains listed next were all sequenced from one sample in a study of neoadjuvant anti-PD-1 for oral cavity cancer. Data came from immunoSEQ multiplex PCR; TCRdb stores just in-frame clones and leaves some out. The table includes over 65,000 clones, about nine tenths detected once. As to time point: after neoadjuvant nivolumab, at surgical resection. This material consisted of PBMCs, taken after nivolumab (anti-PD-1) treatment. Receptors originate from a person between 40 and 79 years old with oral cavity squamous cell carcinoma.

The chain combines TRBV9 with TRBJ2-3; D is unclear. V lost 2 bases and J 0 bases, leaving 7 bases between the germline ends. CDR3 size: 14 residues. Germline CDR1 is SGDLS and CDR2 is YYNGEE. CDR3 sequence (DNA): TGTGCCAGCAGCGTGACCCGCAGCACAGATACGCAGTATTTT. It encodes CASSVTRSTDTQYF.

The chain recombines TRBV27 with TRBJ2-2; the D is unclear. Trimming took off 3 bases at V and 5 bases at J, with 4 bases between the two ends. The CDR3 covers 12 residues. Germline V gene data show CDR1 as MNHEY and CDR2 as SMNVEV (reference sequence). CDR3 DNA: TGTGCCAGCAGTTTCGGGACCGGGGAGCTGTTTTTT. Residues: CASSFGTGELFF.

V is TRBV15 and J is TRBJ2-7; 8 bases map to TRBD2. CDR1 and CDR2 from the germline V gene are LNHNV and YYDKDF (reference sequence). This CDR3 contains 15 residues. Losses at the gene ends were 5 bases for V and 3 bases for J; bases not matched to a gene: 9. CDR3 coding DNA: TGTGCCACCAGCCTGGGTTCCGGGACTAGCTACGAGCAGTACTTC. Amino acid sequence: CATSLGSGTSYEQYF.

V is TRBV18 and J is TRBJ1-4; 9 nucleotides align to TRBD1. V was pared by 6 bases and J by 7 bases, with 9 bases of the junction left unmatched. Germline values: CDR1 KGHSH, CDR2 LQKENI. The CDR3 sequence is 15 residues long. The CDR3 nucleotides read TGTGCCAGCTCGCCCGGGACAGGGACAGGTGAAAAACTGTTTTTT. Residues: CASSPGTGTGEKLFF.

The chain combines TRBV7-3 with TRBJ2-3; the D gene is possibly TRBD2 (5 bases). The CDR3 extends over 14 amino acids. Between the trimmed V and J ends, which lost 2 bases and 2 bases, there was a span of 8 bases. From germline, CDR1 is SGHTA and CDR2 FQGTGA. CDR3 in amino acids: CASSLGGFTDTQYF. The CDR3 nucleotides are TGTGCCAGCAGCTTAGGAGGATTCACAGATACGCAGTATTTT.

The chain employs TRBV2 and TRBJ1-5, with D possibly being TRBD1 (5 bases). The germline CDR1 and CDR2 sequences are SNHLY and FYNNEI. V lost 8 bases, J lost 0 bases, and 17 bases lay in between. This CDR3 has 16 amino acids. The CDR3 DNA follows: TGTGCCAGCGCACACAGGCAATTCGATAGCAATCAGCCCCAGCATTTT. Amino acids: CASAHRQFDSNQPQHF.

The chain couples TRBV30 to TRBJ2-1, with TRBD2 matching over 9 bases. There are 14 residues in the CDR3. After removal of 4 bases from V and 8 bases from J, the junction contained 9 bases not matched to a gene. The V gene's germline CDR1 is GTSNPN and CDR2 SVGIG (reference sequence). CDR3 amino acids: CAWTSSGGPYEQFF. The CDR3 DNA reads TGTGCCTGGACCTCGAGCGGGGGGCCATATGAGCAGTTCTTC. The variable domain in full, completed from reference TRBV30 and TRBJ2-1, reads SQTIHQWPATLVQPVGSPLSLECTVEGTSNPNLYWYRQAAGRGLQLLFYSVGIGQISSEVPQNLSASRPQDRQFILSSKKLLLSDSGFYLCAWTSSGGPYEQFFGPGTRLTVL.

The CDR3 nucleotides read TGTGCCTGGAGTGAATGGTTTCTAGCGGGAGAAAGAGGGTACGAGCAGTACTTC. Residues: CAWSEWFLAGERGYEQYF. The J gene is TRBJ2-7, the V gene TRBV30, with 10 positions matching TRBD2. The V and J ends lost 1 base and 4 bases, in that order; junction bases with no gene match: 16. This CDR3 contains 18 residues. Per germline, CDR1 GTSNPN and CDR2 SVGIG (reference sequence).

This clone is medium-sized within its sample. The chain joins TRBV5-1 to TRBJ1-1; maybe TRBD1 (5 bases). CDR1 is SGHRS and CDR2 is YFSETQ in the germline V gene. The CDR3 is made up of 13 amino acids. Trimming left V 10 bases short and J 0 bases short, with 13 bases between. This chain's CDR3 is CAGRTDMNTEAFF. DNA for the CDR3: TGCGCCGGACGGACGGACATGAACACTGAAGCTTTCTTT.

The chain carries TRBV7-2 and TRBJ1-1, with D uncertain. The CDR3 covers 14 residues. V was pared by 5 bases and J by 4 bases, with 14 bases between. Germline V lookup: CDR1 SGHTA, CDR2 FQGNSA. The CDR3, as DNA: TGTGCCAGCAGCCCCCGTGCGTGGAGCACTGAAGCTTTCTTT. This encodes CASSPRAWSTEAFF.

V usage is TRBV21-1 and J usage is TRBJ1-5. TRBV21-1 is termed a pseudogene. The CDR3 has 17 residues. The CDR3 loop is CASSYREGHDPYQPQHF. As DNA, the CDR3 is TGTGCCAGCAGCTACCGGGAGGGACATGACCCTTATCAGCCCCAGCATTTT.

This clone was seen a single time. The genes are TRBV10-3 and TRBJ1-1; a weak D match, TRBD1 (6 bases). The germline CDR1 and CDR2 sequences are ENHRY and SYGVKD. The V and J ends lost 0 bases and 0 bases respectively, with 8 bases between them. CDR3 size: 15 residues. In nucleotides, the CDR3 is TGTGCCATCAGTGAGTCCAGGGACATGAACACTGAAGCTTTCTTT. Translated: CAISESRDMNTEAFF.

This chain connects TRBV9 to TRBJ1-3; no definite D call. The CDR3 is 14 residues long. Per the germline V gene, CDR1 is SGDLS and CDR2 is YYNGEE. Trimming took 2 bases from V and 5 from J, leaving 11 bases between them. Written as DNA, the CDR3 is TGTGCCAGCAGCGTGGAAGACGTAAGAAACACCATATATTTT. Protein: CASSVEDVRNTIYF.

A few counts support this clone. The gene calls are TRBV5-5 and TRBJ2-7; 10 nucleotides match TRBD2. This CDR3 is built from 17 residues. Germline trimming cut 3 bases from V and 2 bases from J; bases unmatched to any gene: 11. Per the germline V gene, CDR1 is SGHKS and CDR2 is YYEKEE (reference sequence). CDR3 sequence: CASSWAALAGPTYEQYF. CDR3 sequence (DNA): TGTGCCAGCAGCTGGGCGGCACTAGCGGGGCCCACCTACGAGCAGTACTTC. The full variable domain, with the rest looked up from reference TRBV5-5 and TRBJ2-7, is DAGVTQSPTHLIKTRGQQVTLRCSPISGHKSVSWYQQVLGQGPQFIFQYYEKEERGRGNFPDRFSARQFPNYSSELNVNALLLGDSALYLCASSWAALAGPTYEQYFGPGTRLTVT.

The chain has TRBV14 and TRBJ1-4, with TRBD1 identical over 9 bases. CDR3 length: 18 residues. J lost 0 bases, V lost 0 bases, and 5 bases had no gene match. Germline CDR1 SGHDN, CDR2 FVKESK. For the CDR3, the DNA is TGTGCCAGCAGCCAAGATTGGGGGACAGGGACAACTAATGAAAAACTGTTTTTT. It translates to CASSQDWGTGTTNEKLFF.